The subject of this entry is one TCR beta chain. Its antigen is as yet unknown. The sample is drawn from a study of T-cell reconstitution after alpha-beta-depleted transplantation in children. Findings and limits, study-wide: Diversity of TCRbeta at day 60 was high in some patients, arising from surviving recipient T cells and thymic progenitors. Several hundred rapidly expanded clones from non-depleted graft cells reportedly supplied alpha-beta T cells about two months post-transplant. At the one-year point after transplant, T-cell counts and TCRbeta diversity were found to come mostly from T cells that had been newly produced.

TCRbeta library construction was performed incorporating unique molecular identifiers. TCRdb reanalysed the PCR reads using MiXCR and keeps one entry per CDR3 protein. The repertoire holds 600,000 to 700,000 distinct CDR3 sequences, roughly 14% seen once, with 0.75% to 0.85% in the top ten. The CDR3 covers 11 residues. Trimming removed 5 bases from V and 0 bases from J, with 3 bases in between. Germline CDR1 reads GTSNPN; CDR2 reads SVGIG (reference sequence). V and J are TRBV30 and TRBJ2-3, with D uncertain. Sequences were derived from PBMCs, sampled before TCRalphabeta/CD19-depleted stem cell transplant. The receptor was isolated from a girl aged 2 to 10 with congenital amegakaryocytic thrombocytopenia, due to receive a stem cell transplant. CDR3 nucleotides: TGTGCCTGGGACAGCACAGATACGCAGTATTTT. Its protein is CAWDSTDTQYF. The full variable domain, rest sourced from reference TRBV30 and TRBJ2-3, is SQTIHQWPATLVQPVGSPLSLECTVEGTSNPNLYWYRQAAGRGLQLLFYSVGIGQISSEVPQNLSASRPQDRQFILSSKKLLLSDSGFYLCAWDSTDTQYFGPGTRLTVL.